This is a list of T cell receptor beta chains from one sample in a study of CXCR3-negative and CXCR3-positive naive CD8 T cells. TCRdb reanalyzed the 5' RACE reads, giving one entry per CDR3 protein sequence and no DNA. Its table records around 60,000 distinct CDR3 sequences. Material for sequencing was naive CXCR3+ CD8+ T cells from blood. These receptors all stem from a human donor in good health. Some clones in this sample may be carry-over from other donors' samples. Each CDR3 is given with its conserved first and last residue. Clone size is given for some rows only: seen once, a few or many times, or a class if the clone is expanded.

length: 15; size: -; V: TRBV12-3/TRBV12-4; J: TRBJ1-3; CDR3: CASKPRQGPADTIYF
length: 14; size: -; V: TRBV19; J: TRBJ1-5; CDR3: CASSPTVSNQPQHF
length: 16; size: -; V: TRBV27; J: TRBJ2-2; CDR3: CASTTGTGENTGELFF
length: 14; size: -; V: TRBV20-1; J: TRBJ2-7; CDR3: CSALGTETGYEQYF
length: 15; size: -; V: TRBV7-9; J: TRBJ1-4; CDR3: CASSLQRTGNEKLFF
length: 14; size: -; V: TRBV7-8; J: TRBJ1-2; CDR3: CASSSYTTGESYTF
length: 15; size: -; V: TRBV2; J: TRBJ1-5; CDR3: CASSPGRTSNQPQHF
length: 13; size: -; V: TRBV11-2; J: TRBJ1-1; CDR3: CASSISEATEAFF
length: 13; size: -; V: TRBV12-3/TRBV12-4; J: TRBJ2-7; CDR3: CASSWDRGREQYF
length: 13; size: -; V: TRBV29-1; J: TRBJ2-7; CDR3: CSVEDIRGYEQYF
length: 14; size: -; V: TRBV7-9; J: TRBJ1-1; CDR3: CASRRQGTGTEAFF
length: 16; size: -; V: TRBV29-1; J: TRBJ2-2; CDR3: CSVEGPDGGQAGELFF
length: 14; size: -; V: TRBV7-9; J: TRBJ2-7; CDR3: CASIPTGGFYEQYF
length: 12; size: -; V: TRBV29-1; J: TRBJ1-2; CDR3: CSVAQTNYGYTF
length: 14; size: medium-sized; V: TRBV7-3; J: TRBJ1-1; CDR3: CASSLQGAGTEAFF
length: 13; size: -; V: TRBV12-3/TRBV12-4; J: TRBJ1-4; CDR3: CASSFGANEKLFF
length: 16; size: -; V: TRBV5-1; J: TRBJ2-7; CDR3: CASPIDPDRGFYEQYF
length: 11; size: -; V: TRBV6-6; J: TRBJ2-5; CDR3: CASSTAKTQYF